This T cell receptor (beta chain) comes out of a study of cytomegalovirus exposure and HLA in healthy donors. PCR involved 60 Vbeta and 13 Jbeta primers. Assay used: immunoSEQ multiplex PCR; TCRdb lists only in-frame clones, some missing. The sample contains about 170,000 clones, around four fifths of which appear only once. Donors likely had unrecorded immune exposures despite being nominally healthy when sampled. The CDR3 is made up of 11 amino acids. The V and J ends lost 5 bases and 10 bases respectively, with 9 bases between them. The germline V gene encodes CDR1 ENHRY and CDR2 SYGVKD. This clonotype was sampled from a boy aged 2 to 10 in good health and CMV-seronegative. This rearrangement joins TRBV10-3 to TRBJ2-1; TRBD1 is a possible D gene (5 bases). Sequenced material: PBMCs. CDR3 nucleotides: TGTGCCATCAGTCAGGGTGAGGAGCAGTTCTTC. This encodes CAISQGEEQFF.